Listed below are T cell receptor beta chains from one sample, sequenced in a study of T cell responses to AZD1222 COVID-19 vaccine. Generated by immunoSEQ multiplex PCR, the TCRdb table keeps only in-frame clones and is missing some. This table holds fewer than 120,000 clones, under 95% found once. Specimen: peripheral blood, collected on day 0 of AZD1222 vaccination. The receptors were sampled from an adult in good health. Each CDR3 is given with its conserved first and last residue. The D gene is left open where the match is weak. Size values are once, few and many counts, or a class for expanded clones, and some rows have none.

j_call,d_call,v_call,clone_size,cdr3_aa,cdr3_nt
TRBJ2-5,NA,TRBV7-2,NA,CASSLLGQKETQYF,TGTGCCAGCAGCTTATTAGGACAGAAAGAGACCCAGTACTTC
TRBJ1-5,NA,TRBV5-8,NA,CASSLGPDSSNQPQHF,TGTGCCAGCAGCTTGGGACCGGACAGTAGCAATCAGCCCCAGCATTTT
TRBJ1-2,NA,TRBV16,once,CASLGTQAPDIGYTF,TGTGCCAGCTTGGGGACTCAAGCCCCCGATATTGGCTACACCTTC
TRBJ1-5,NA,TRBV5-8,NA,CASSAMYQPQHF,TGTGCCAGCAGCGCCATGTATCAGCCCCAGCATTTT
TRBJ1-4,NA,TRBV19,NA,CASSGQTPNEKLFF,TGTGCCAGTAGCGGACAGACACCTAATGAAAAACTGTTTTTT
TRBJ1-1,NA,TRBV28,once,CASSFVAREAFF,TGTGCCAGCAGTTTCGTGGCCCGCGAAGCTTTCTTT
TRBJ1-5,TRBD1,TRBV5-1,NA,CASSLGQGQPQHF,TGCGCCAGCAGCTTGGGACAGGGTCAGCCCCAGCATTTT
TRBJ1-5,NA,TRBV24-1,NA,CATSDHNSQPQHF,TGTGCCACCAGTGATCACAATAGTCAGCCCCAGCATTTT
TRBJ2-5,TRBD1,TRBV4-2,NA,CASSSRQGSEQETQYF,TGTGCCAGCAGCAGTAGACAGGGATCGGAGCAAGAGACCCAGTACTTC
TRBJ2-7,NA,TRBV10-1,once,CASRPQGGEQYF,TGCGCCAGCAGGCCACAGGGCGGCGAGCAGTACTTC
TRBJ2-5,NA,TRBV18,NA,CASSRTAQQETQYF,TGTGCCAGCTCGCGGACAGCACAACAAGAGACCCAGTACTTC
TRBJ2-7,TRBD1,TRBV18,NA,CASSPKGQSYEQYF,TGTGCCAGCTCACCTAAGGGACAGAGCTACGAGCAGTACTTC
TRBJ2-7,NA,TRBV19,NA,CASSIGPDLYEQYF,TGTGCCAGTAGTATTGGGCCGGACCTCTACGAGCAGTACTTC
TRBJ2-3,NA,TRBV27,NA,CASTRTGFTDTQYF,TGTGCCAGCACCCGGACGGGCTTCACAGATACGCAGTATTTT
TRBJ2-7,TRBD2,TRBV13,few,CASSSIPGLSTYEQYF,TGTGCCAGCAGCTCCATCCCGGGACTAAGCACCTACGAGCAGTACTTC
TRBJ2-1,NA,TRBV7-9,NA,CASSLDSWTDAYNEQFF,TGTGCCAGCAGCTTAGATTCCTGGACGGATGCCTACAATGAGCAGTTCTTC
TRBJ2-5,NA,TRBV27,few,CASRGVLETQYF,TGTGCCAGCCGCGGGGTGCTGGAGACCCAGTACTTC
TRBJ2-3,TRBD2,TRBV7-9,once,CASSFRAGRTDTQYF,TGTGCCAGCAGCTTTAGAGCGGGGAGAACAGATACGCAGTATTTT
TRBJ1-1,NA,TRBV7-8,NA,CASSTWAGNTEAFF,TGTGCCAGCAGCACCTGGGCGGGGAACACTGAAGCTTTCTTT
TRBJ2-7,NA,TRBV28,NA,CASSLVSGKEYYNDYEQYF,TGTGCCAGCAGTTTAGTATCGGGGAAAGAGTATTATAACGACTACGAGCAGTACTTC
TRBJ1-5,NA,TRBV5-4,NA,CASSSHPNQPQHF,TGTGCCAGCAGCTCGCACCCCAATCAGCCCCAGCATTTT
TRBJ2-2,NA,TRBV19,NA,CASSRGLNTGELFF,TGTGCCAGTAGCCGGGGCCTGAACACCGGGGAGCTGTTTTTT
TRBJ1-3,TRBD1,TRBV5-6,NA,CASSSDRRGETGNTIYF,TGTGCCAGCAGCTCGGACAGGAGGGGAGAGACTGGAAACACCATATATTTT
TRBJ1-2,NA,TRBV28,NA,CASSEQGKNYGYTF,TGTGCCAGCAGTGAACAGGGAAAAAACTATGGCTACACCTTC
TRBJ1-6,NA,TRBV11-2,NA,CASSFGELVSPLHF,TGTGCCAGCAGCTTTGGTGAGCTGGTTTCACCCCTCCACTTT
TRBJ2-1,NA,TRBV5-1,NA,CASSSTRVGAGEQFF,TGCGCCAGCAGCTCTACTCGAGTGGGCGCGGGGGAGCAGTTCTTC
TRBJ1-4,NA,TRBV5-1,NA,CASSYELSGEKLFF,TGCGCCAGCAGTTATGAGTTATCCGGTGAAAAACTGTTTTTT
TRBJ2-7,TRBD1,TRBV6-5,NA,CASSYNGQGGEQYF,TGTGCCAGCAGTTACAATGGACAGGGAGGTGAGCAGTACTTC
TRBJ2-7,NA,TRBV11-2,NA,CASSLGYYEQYF,TGTGCCAGCAGCTTAGGGTACTACGAGCAGTACTTC
TRBJ1-2,NA,TRBV12-3/TRBV12-4,NA,CASSLGLAGYTF,TGTGCCAGCAGTTTAGGGCTGGCTGGCTACACCTTC
TRBJ2-6,NA,TRBV18,NA,CASSRVSGANVLTF,TGTGCCAGCTCACGAGTCTCTGGGGCCAACGTCCTGACTTTC
TRBJ1-5,NA,TRBV3-1/TRBV3-2,NA,CASSDTPRGSGQPQHF,TGTGCCAGCAGCGATACCCCCCGGGGCAGCGGGCAGCCCCAGCATTTT
TRBJ1-1,TRBD1,TRBV9,NA,CASSQQGGNTEAFF,TGTGCCAGCAGCCAACAGGGGGGGAACACTGAAGCTTTCTTT
TRBJ1-1,NA,TRBV18,NA,CASSPRPSSNTEAFF,TGTGCCAGCTCACCCCGCCCGAGCTCGAACACTGAAGCTTTCTTT
TRBJ2-3,TRBD1,TRBV27,NA,CASSLNRGSDTQYF,TGTGCCAGCAGTTTAAACAGGGGTTCAGATACGCAGTATTTT
TRBJ1-1,TRBD1,TRBV13,NA,CASRTGVNTEAFF,TGTGCCAGCAGAACAGGGGTGAACACTGAAGCTTTCTTT
TRBJ2-6,NA,TRBV19,NA,CASSLRTISGANVLTF,TGTGCCAGTAGTCTCCGGACTATATCTGGGGCCAACGTCCTGACTTTC
TRBJ1-2,NA,TRBV12-5,NA,CASGLVGAGGYTF,TGTGCTAGTGGTTTGGTGGGGGCGGGAGGCTACACCTTC
TRBJ2-7,NA,TRBV12-5,NA,CASGWDSYEQYF,TGTGCTAGTGGTTGGGACTCCTACGAGCAGTACTTC
TRBJ1-3,NA,TRBV9,NA,CASSVATGGPGNTIYF,TGTGCCAGCAGCGTAGCTACGGGGGGACCTGGAAACACCATATATTTT
TRBJ2-5,NA,TRBV19,NA,CASSIDDGQTQYF,TGTGCCAGTAGTATCGATGACGGCCAGACCCAGTACTTC
TRBJ2-7,NA,TRBV6-6,NA,CASSYSKGNEQYF,TGTGCCAGCAGTTACTCGAAAGGCAACGAGCAGTACTTC
TRBJ2-1,NA,TRBV7-3,NA,CASSSRAGPPGHEQFF,TGTGCCAGCAGCTCTAGGGCGGGGCCCCCCGGGCATGAGCAGTTCTTC
TRBJ2-7,NA,TRBV6-5,NA,CASSYSRGSYEQYF,TGTGCCAGCAGTTACTCGCGTGGCTCCTACGAGCAGTACTTC
TRBJ2-7,NA,TRBV6-6,NA,CASSYAPRGGSEQYF,TGTGCCAGCAGTTACGCACCCAGGGGTGGTAGCGAGCAGTACTTC
TRBJ2-7,TRBD1,TRBV6-5,NA,CASRIDRAHEQYF,TGTGCCAGCAGGATTGACAGGGCGCACGAGCAGTACTTC
TRBJ1-2,TRBD1,TRBV28,NA,CASRLTGEYGYTF,TGTGCCAGCAGGCTGACAGGGGAGTATGGCTACACCTTC
TRBJ2-1,NA,TRBV6-2/TRBV6-3,NA,CASSWRGDRNNNEQFF,TGTGCCAGCAGTTGGCGGGGGGACAGGAATAACAATGAGCAGTTCTTC
TRBJ1-1,TRBD1,TRBV5-1,NA,CASSLGVTGVSGEAFF,TGCGCCAGCAGCTTAGGGGTGACAGGGGTTAGCGGTGAAGCTTTCTTT
TRBJ2-7,TRBD1,TRBV7-2,NA,CASSPTGVLTEQYF,TGTGCCAGCAGCCCGACAGGGGTTTTGACCGAGCAGTACTTC
TRBJ1-2,NA,TRBV7-9,NA,CASSFRDWGHAIFNYGYTF,TGTGCCAGCAGCTTTAGAGACTGGGGGCACGCTATCTTTAACTATGGCTACACCTTC
TRBJ1-1,NA,TRBV30,NA,CAWSVRGDHTEAFF,TGTGCCTGGAGTGTAAGGGGGGATCACACTGAAGCTTTCTTT
TRBJ1-5,TRBD1,TRBV28,NA,CASGLTGGAIDNQPQHF,TGTGCCAGCGGGTTAACAGGGGGCGCAATTGACAATCAGCCCCAGCATTTT
TRBJ1-1,NA,TRBV11-2,NA,CASSFRGRNTEAFF,TGTGCCAGCAGCTTCAGGGGCCGGAACACTGAAGCTTTCTTT
TRBJ2-7,TRBD1,TRBV29-1,many,CSVEEGDRGYEQYF,TGCAGCGTTGAAGAGGGCGACAGGGGTTACGAGCAGTACTTC
TRBJ1-5,NA,TRBV27,NA,CASSSGWDQPQHF,TGTGCCAGCAGTTCCGGATGGGATCAGCCCCAGCATTTT